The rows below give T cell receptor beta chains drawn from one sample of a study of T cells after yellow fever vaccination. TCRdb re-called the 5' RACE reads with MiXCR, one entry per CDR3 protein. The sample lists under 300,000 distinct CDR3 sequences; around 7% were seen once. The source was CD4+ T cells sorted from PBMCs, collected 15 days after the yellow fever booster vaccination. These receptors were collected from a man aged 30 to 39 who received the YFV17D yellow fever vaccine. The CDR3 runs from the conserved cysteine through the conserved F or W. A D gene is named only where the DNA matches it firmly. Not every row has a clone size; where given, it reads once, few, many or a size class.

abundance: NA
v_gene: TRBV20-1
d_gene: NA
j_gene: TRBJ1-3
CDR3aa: CSASSPTTGNTIYF
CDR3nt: TGCAGTGCTAGTTCTCCTACTACTGGAAACACCATATATTTT

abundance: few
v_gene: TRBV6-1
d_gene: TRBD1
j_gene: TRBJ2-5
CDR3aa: CASQDRATKTQYF
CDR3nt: TGTGCCAGCCAGGACAGGGCAACGAAGACCCAGTACTTC

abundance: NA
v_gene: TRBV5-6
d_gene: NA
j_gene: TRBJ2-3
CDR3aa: CASSGRTDTQYF
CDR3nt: TGTGCCAGTTCAGGGCGGACAGATACGCAGTATTTT

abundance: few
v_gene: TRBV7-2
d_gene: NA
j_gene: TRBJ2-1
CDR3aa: CASSPNRNEQFF
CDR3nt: TGTGCCAGCAGCCCCAATCGGAATGAGCAGTTCTTC

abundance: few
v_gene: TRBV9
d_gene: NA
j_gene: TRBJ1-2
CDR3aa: CASSVASGRGGYTF
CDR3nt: TGTGCCAGCAGCGTAGCGTCCGGGCGAGGAGGCTACACCTTC

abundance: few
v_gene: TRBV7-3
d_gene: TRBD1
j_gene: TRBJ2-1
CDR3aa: CASSTRQGAPINEQFF
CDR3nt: TGTGCCAGCAGCACACGACAGGGGGCGCCTATAAATGAGCAGTTCTTC

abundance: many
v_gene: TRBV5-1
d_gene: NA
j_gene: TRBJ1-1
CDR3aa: CASSLRTENTEAFF
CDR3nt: TGCGCCAGCAGCTTGAGGACGGAGAACACTGAAGCTTTCTTT

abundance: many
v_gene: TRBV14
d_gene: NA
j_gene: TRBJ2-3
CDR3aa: CASSQDPTDTQYF
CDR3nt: TGTGCCAGCAGCCAAGACCCCACAGATACGCAGTATTTT

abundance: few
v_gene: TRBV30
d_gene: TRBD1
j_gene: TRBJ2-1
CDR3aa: CAWTRQGSYNEQFF
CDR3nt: TGTGCCTGGACGCGACAGGGCTCCTACAATGAGCAGTTCTTC

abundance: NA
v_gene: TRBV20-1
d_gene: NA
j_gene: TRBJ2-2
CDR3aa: CSAREVSNTGELFF
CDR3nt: TGCAGTGCTAGAGAAGTTTCGAACACCGGGGAGCTGTTTTTT

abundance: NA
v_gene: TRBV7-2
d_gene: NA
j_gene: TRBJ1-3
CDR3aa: CASSPLGSSGNTIYF
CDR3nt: TGTGCCAGCAGCCCCCTAGGGAGCTCTGGAAACACCATATATTTT

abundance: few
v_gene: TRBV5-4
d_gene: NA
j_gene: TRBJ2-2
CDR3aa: CASSVTGAGDDGELFF
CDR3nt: TGTGCCAGCAGCGTTACCGGGGCCGGTGATGACGGGGAGCTGTTTTTT

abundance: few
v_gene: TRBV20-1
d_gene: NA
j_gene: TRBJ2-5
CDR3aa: CSPLDLSGETQYF
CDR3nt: TGCAGCCCCCTCGACCTTTCGGGGGAGACCCAGTACTTC

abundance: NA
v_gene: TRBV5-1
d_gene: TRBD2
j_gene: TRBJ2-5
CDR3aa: CASSLELAAQETQYF
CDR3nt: TGCGCCAGCAGCTTGGAACTAGCGGCTCAAGAGACCCAGTACTTC

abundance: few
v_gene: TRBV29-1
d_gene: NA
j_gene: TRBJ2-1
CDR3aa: CSVYTGPPDEQFF
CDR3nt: TGCAGCGTTTACACCGGGCCGCCTGATGAGCAGTTCTTC

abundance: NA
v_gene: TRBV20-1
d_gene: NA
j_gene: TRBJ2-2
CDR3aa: CSARASNTGELFF
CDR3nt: TGCAGTGCTAGAGCTTCGAACACCGGGGAGCTGTTTTTT

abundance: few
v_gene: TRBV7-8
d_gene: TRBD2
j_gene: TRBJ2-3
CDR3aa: CASSLRAGFVTDTQYF
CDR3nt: TGTGCCAGCAGCTTACGAGCGGGGTTCGTGACAGATACGCAGTATTTT

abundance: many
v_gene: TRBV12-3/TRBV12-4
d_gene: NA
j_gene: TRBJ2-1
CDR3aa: CASKHRHYNEQFF
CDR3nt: TGTGCCAGCAAACACCGGCACTACAATGAGCAGTTCTTC

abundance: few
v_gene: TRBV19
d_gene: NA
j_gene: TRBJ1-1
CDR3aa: CARLSAATEAFF
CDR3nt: TGTGCCAGGCTTTCTGCTGCCACTGAAGCTTTCTTT

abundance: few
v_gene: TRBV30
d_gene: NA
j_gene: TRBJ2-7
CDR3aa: CACAQSSYEQYF
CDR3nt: TGTGCCTGCGCGCAAAGCTCCTACGAGCAGTACTTC

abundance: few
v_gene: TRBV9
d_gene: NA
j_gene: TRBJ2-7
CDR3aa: CASSVGPGSYEQYF
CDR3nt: TGTGCCAGCAGCGTAGGGCCAGGGTCCTACGAGCAGTACTTC

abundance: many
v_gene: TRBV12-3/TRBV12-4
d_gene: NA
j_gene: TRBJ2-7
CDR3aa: CASSTLVGISEQYF
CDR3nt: TGTGCCAGCAGTACGCTAGTTGGGATAAGTGAGCAGTACTTC

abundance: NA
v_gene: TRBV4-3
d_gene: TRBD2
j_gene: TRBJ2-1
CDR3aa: CASSQDYSGTWNEQFF
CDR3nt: TGCGCCAGCAGCCAAGATTATAGCGGGACTTGGAATGAGCAGTTCTTC

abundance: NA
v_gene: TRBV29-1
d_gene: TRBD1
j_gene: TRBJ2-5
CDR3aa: CSGGQGKTQYF
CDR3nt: TGCAGCGGGGGACAGGGTAAAACCCAGTACTTC

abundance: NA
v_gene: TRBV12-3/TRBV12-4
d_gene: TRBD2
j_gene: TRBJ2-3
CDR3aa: CASSLRTSGKFPDTQYF
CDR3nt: TGTGCCAGCAGTTTGCGGACTAGCGGGAAGTTTCCAGATACGCAGTATTTT